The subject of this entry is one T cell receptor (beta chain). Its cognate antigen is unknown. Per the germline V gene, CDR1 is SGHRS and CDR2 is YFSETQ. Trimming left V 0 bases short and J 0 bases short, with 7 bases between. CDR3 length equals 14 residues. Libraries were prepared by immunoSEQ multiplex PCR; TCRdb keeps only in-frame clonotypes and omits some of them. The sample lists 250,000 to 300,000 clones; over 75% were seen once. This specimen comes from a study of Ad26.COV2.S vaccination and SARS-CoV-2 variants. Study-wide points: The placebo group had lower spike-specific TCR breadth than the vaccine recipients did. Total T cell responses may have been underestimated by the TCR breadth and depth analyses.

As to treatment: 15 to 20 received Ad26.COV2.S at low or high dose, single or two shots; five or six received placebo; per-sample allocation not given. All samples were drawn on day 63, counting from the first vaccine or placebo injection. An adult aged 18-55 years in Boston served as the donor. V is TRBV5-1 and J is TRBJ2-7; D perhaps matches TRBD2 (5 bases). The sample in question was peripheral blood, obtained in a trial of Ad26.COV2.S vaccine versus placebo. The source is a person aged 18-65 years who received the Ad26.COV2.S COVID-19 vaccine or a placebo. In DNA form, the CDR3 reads TGCGCCAGCAGCTTGGAAGGGAGCTCCTACGAGCAGTACTTC. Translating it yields CASSLEGSSYEQYF. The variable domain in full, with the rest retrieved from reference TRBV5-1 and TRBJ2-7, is KAGVTQTPRYLIKTRGQQVTLSCSPISGHRSVSWYQQTPGQGLQFLFEYFSETQRNKGNFPGRFSGRQFSNSRSEMNVSTLELGDSALYLCASSLEGSSYEQYFGPGTRLTVT.